The clone carrying this T cell receptor beta chain was observed a handful of times. RNA transcripts gave rise to amplified TCR beta CDR3 regions. HTBI primers drove first-round RT-PCR of the TCR CDR3. TCRdb analysed the multiplex PCR reads with MiXCR anew, one entry per CDR3 protein. The sample records about 500,000 distinct CDR3 sequences, about 16% being singletons. The data were taken from a study of T cells in Graves' hyperthyroidism and ophthalmopathy. Thyroid ultrasound and orbital computed tomography, with clinical symptoms and serum thyroxine and TRAb, informed diagnoses. The source of the PBMCs was approximately 10 ml of fresh peripheral blood. With 0 bases removed from V and 4 bases from J, the gap between germline ends came to 14 bases. Per the germline V gene, CDR1 is SGHRS and CDR2 is YFSETQ. The CDR3 runs 16 residues.

This rearrangement joins TRBV5-1 to TRBJ1-3; D possibly corresponds to TRBD1 (6 bases). This TCR derives from a woman in her 30s with Graves' ophthalmopathy. Specimen: blood. The CDR3 is CASSLVGGLAGNTIYF. The CDR3 coding sequence is TGCGCCAGCAGCTTGGTTGGGGGGCTGGCGGGAAACACCATATATTTT.